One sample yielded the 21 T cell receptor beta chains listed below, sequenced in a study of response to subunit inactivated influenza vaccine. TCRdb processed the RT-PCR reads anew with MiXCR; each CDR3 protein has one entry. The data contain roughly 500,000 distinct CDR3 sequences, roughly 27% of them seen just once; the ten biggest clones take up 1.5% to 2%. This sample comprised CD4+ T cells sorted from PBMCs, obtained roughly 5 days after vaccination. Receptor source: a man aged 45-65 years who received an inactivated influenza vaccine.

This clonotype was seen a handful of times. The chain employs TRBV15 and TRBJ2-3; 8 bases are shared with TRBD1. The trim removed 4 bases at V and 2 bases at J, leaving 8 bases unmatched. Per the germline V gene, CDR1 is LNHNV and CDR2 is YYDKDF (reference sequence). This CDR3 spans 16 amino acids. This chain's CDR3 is CATSNLRDRNTDTQYF. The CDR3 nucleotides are TGTGCCACCAGCAACCTCCGGGACAGGAACACAGATACGCAGTATTTT.

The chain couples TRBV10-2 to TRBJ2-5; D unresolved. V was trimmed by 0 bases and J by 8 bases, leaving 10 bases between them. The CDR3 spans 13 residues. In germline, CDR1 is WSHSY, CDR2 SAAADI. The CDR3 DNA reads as TGCGCCAGCAGTGAGTCGGTGTGGCACACCCAGTACTTC. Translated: CASSESVWHTQYF.

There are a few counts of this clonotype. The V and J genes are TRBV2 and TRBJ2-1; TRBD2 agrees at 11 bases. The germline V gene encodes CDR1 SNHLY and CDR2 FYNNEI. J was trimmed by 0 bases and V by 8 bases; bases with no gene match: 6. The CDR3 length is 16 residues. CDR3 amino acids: CASEGLAASSYNEQFF. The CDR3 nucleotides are TGTGCCAGCGAGGGACTAGCGGCAAGCTCCTACAATGAGCAGTTCTTC.

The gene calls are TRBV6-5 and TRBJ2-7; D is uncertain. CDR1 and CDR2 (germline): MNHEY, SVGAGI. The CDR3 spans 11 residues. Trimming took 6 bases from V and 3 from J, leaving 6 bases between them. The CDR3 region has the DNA TGTGCCAGCAGGAAAGACTACGAGCAGTACTTC. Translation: CASRKDYEQYF.

The CDR3 DNA reads TGTGCCAGCAGCTCAATGACAGGGGGTAATTCACCCCTCCACTTT. Translation: CASSSMTGGNSPLHF. The gene calls are TRBV5-5 and TRBJ1-6, with TRBD1 matching over 9 bases. The J segment lost 6 bases and the V segment lost 3 bases, leaving 4 bases of the junction unmatched. There are 15 residues in the CDR3. Germline lookup yields CDR1 SGHKS and CDR2 YYEKEE (reference sequence). Drawing the rest from reference TRBV5-5 and TRBJ1-6, the complete variable domain is DAGVTQSPTHLIKTRGQQVTLRCSPISGHKSVSWYQQVLGQGPQFIFQYYEKEERGRGNFPDRFSARQFPNYSSELNVNALLLGDSALYLCASSSMTGGNSPLHFGNGTRLTVT.

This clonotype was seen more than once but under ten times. The CDR3: CASSLGHANTGELFF. The CDR3 bases are TGTGCCAGCAGCTTAGGTCACGCGAACACCGGGGAGCTGTTTTTT. This chain uses TRBV5-5 with TRBJ2-2; D uncertain. Deletions cut 2 bases from V and 0 bases from J, with 8 bases between. In germline, CDR1 is SGHKS, CDR2 YYEKEE (reference sequence). This CDR3 has 15 residues.

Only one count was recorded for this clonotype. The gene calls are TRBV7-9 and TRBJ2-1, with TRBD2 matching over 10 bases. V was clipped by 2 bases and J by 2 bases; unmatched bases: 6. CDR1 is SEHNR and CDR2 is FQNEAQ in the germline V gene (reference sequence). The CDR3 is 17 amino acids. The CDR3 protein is CASSLWSSGSPYNEQFF. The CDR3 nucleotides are TGTGCCAGCAGCTTATGGTCTAGCGGGAGTCCCTACAATGAGCAGTTCTTC.

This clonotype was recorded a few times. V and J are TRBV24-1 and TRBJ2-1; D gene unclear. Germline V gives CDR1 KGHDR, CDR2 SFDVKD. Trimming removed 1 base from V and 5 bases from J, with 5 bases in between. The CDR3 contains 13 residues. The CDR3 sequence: CATSDFPHNEQFF. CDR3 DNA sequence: TGTGCCACCAGTGATTTCCCTCACAATGAGCAGTTCTTC.

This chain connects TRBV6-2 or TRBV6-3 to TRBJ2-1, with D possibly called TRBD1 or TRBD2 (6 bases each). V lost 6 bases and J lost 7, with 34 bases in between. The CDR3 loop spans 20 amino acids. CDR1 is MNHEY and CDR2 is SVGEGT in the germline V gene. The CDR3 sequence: CASSGGTYPGQRQYGNEQFF. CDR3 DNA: TGTGCCAGCAGCGGGGGAACCTACCCAGGACAGCGTCAGTATGGGAATGAGCAGTTCTTC.

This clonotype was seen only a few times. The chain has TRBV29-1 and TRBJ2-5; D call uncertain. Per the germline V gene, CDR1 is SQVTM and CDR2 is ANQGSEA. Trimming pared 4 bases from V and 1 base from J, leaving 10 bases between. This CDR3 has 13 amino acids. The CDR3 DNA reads TGCAGCGTTGCCGCAAGCACCCAAGAGACCCAGTACTTC. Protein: CSVAASTQETQYF.

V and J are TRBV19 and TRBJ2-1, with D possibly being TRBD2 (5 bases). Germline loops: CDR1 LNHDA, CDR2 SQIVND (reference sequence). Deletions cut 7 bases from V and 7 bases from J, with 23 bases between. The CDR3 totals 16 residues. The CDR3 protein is CASTPPGLAGRNEQFF. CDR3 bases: TGTGCCAGTACTCCCCCGGGTCTAGCAGGTCGTAATGAGCAGTTCTTC.

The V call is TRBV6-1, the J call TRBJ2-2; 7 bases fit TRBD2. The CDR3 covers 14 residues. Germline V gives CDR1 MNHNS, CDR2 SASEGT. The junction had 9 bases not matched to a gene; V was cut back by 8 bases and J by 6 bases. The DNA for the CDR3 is TGTGCCAGCGGACAAGGGGCGGGAGCCGGGGAGCTGTTTTTT. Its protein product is CASGQGAGAGELFF.

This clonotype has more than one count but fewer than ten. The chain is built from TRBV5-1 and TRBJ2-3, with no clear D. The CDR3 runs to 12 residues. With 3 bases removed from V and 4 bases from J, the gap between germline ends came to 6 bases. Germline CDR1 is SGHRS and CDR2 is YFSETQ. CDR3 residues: CASSSSSDTQYF. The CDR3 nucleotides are TGCGCCAGCAGCTCTTCCTCAGATACGCAGTATTTT.

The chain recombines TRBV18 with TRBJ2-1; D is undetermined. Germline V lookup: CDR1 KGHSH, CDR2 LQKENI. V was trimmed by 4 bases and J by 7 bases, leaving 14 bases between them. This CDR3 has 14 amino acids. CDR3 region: CASSRGRKANEQFF. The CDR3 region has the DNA TGTGCCAGCTCACGAGGCCGGAAGGCTAATGAGCAGTTCTTC.

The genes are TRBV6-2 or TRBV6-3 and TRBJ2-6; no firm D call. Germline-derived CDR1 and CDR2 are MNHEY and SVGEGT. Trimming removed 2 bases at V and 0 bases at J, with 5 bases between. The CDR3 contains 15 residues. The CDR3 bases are TGTGCCAGCAGTTACCTTAGCTCTGGGGCCAACGTCCTGACTTTC. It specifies CASSYLSSGANVLTF.

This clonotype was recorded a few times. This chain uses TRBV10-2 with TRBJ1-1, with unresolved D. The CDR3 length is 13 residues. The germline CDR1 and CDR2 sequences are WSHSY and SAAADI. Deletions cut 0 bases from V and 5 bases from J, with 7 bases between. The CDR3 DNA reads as TGCGCCAGCAGTGAGTCGAGTCGAACTGAAGCTTTCTTT. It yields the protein CASSESSRTEAFF.

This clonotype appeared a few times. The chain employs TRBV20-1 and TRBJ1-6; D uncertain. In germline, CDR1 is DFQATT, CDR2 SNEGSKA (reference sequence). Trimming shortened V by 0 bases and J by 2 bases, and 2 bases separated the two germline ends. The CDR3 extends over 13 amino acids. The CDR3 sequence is CSARDPYNSPLHF. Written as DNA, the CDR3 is TGCAGTGCTAGAGATCCCTATAATTCACCCCTCCACTTT.

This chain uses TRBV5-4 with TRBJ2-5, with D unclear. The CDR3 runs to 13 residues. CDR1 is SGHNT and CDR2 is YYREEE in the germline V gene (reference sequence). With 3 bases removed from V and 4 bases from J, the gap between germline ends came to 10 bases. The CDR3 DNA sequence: TGTGCCAGCAGCTCAGTCTCGAGAGAGACCCAGTACTTC. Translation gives CASSSVSRETQYF.

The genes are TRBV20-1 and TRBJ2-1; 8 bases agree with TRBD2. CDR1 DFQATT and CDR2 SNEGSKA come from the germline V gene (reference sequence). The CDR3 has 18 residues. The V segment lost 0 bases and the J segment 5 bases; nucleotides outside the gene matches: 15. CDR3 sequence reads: CSARELRAGLAPHNEQFF. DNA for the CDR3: TGCAGTGCTAGAGAGCTCCGGGCCGGACTAGCCCCCCACAATGAGCAGTTCTTC.

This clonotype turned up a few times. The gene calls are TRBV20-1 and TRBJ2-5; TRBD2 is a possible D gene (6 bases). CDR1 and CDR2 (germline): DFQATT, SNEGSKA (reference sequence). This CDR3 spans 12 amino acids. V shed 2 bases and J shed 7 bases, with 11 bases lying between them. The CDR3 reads CSARRESGTQYF. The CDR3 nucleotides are TGCAGTGCTAGACGGGAGTCTGGGACCCAGTACTTC.

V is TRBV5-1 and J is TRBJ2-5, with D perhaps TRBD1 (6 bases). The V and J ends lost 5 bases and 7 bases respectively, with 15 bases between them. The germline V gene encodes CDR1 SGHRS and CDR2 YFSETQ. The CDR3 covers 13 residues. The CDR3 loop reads CASRPQGFGTQYF. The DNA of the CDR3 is TGCGCCAGCAGACCACAGGGATTTGGGACCCAGTACTTC.